Below are 4 T cell receptor beta chains sequenced from a single sample in a study of OX40 agonist ivuxolimab in advanced cancers. The data were produced by immunoSEQ multiplex PCR, yet TCRdb's version contains in-frame clones alone and is incomplete. The data show about 35,000 clones, just under 80% seen once. The sequencing used CD4+ or CD8+ T cells sorted from blood, collected in a trial of the OX40 agonist ivuxolimab. Receptors originate from an adult with an advanced solid tumor such as melanoma, head and neck, liver or kidney cancer.

V gene TRBV6-5 combines with J gene TRBJ2-7, with a tentative D call TRBD2 (6 bases). The V gene lost 6 bases and the J gene lost 2 bases, with 14 bases spanning the gap. In germline, CDR1 is MNHEY, CDR2 SVGAGI. The length of the CDR3 is 14 residues. The CDR3 bases are TGTGCCAGCAGGAGTGGTGGAGGGGCCTACGAGCAGTACTTC. Residues: CASRSGGGAYEQYF.

The chain links TRBV28 to TRBJ1-5; D unresolved. Trimming stripped 3 bases from V and 4 bases from J, with 13 bases between. In germline, CDR1 is MDHEN, CDR2 SYDVKM. CDR3 size: 15 residues. The CDR3 region has the DNA TGTGCCAGCAGTTTGGGCCGGAGGAGTAATCAGCCCCAGCATTTT. Amino acids: CASSLGRRSNQPQHF.

The DNA for the CDR3 is TGTGCCAGCAGTTACTCTCGAGCAGGTACAGATACGCAGTATTTT. Residues: CASSYSRAGTDTQYF. This chain uses TRBV6-5 with TRBJ2-3; no clear D. V dropped 0 bases and J dropped 3 bases, with 10 bases sitting between them. The CDR3 extends over 15 amino acids. The germline CDR1 and CDR2 sequences are MNHEY and SVGAGI.

The rearrangement uses TRBV7-9 and TRBJ1-1; a possible D gene is TRBD1 (6 bases). Trimming pared 5 bases from V and 1 base from J, leaving 11 bases between. The CDR3 contains 14 residues. Germline values: CDR1 SEHNR, CDR2 FQNEAQ (reference sequence). In nucleotides, the CDR3 is TGTGCCAGCAGCCGCCGGGACAAGAACACTGAAGCTTTCTTT. Encoded protein: CASSRRDKNTEAFF.